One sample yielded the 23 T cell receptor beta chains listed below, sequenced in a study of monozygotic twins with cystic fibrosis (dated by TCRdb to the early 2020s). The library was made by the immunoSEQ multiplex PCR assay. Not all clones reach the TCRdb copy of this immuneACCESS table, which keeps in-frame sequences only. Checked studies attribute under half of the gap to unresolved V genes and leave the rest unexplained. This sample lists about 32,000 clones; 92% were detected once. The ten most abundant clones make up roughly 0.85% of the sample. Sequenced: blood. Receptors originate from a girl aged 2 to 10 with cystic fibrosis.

CDR3 nucleotide sequence: TGCGCCAGCAGCCGCATGGGGGGGCAAGGTAGAGAGACCCAGTACTTC. Encoded protein: CASSRMGGQGRETQYF. This chain connects TRBV4-1 to TRBJ2-5, with a weak D call TRBD2 (7 bases). The germline V gene encodes CDR1 MGHRA and CDR2 YSYEKL. This CDR3 has 16 amino acids. Trimming took off 4 bases at V and 4 bases at J, with 19 bases between the two ends.

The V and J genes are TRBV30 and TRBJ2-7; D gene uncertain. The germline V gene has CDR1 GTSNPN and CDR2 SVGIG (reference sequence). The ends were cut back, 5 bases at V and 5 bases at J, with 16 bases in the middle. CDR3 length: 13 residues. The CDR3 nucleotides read TGTGCCTGGGGCTTTTTGCTTGGCGACGAGCAGTACTTC. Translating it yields CAWGFLLGDEQYF.

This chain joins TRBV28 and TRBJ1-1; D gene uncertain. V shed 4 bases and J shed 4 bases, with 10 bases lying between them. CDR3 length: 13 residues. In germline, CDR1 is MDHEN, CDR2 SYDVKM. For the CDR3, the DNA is TGTGCCAGCAGTTCCCAAAAGGGCACTGAAGCTTTCTTT. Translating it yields CASSSQKGTEAFF.

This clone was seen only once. CDR3 sequence reads: CASSQEGLLAGGPRDEQFF. The CDR3, as DNA: TGCGCCAGCAGCCAAGAGGGGTTACTAGCGGGAGGGCCTCGGGATGAGCAGTTCTTC. The chain links TRBV4-3 to TRBJ2-1; TRBD2 matches 13 bases. Germline V gene sequence: CDR1 LGHNA, CDR2 YSLEER. V shed 0 bases and J 8 bases; nucleotides not matched to a gene: 13. CDR3 length: 19 amino acids.

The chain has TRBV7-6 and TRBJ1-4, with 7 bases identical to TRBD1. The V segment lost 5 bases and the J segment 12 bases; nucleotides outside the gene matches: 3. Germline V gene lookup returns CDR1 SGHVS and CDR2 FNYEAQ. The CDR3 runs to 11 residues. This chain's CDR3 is CASSPGTELFF. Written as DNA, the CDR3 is TGTGCCAGCAGCCCGGGGACAGAACTGTTTTTT.

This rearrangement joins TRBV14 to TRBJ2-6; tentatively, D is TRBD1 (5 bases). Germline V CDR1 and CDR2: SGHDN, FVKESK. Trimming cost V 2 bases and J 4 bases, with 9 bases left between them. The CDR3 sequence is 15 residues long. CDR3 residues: CASSQHRGGANVLTF. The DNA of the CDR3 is TGTGCCAGCAGCCAACATAGGGGAGGGGCCAACGTCCTGACTTTC.

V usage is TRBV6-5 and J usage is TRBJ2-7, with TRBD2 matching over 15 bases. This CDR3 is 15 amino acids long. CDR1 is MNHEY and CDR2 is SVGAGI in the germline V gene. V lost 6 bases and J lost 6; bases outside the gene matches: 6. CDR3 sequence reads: CASSGTSGGPGEQYF. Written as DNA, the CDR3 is TGTGCCAGCAGCGGGACTAGCGGGGGGCCGGGCGAGCAGTACTTC.

The CDR3 protein is CASSQEVGPQPQHF. DNA of the CDR3: TGTGCCAGCAGCCAAGAGGTAGGGCCGCAGCCCCAGCATTTT. This rearrangement joins TRBV7-9 to TRBJ1-5; D call uncertain. Germline CDR1 reads SEHNR; CDR2 reads FQNEAQ (reference sequence). The CDR3 has 14 residues. The V gene lost 5 bases and the J gene lost 7 bases, with 15 bases spanning the gap.

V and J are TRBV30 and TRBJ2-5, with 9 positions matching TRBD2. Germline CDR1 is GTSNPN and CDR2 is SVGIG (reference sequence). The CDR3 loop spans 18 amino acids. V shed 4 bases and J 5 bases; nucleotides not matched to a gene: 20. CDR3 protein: CAWNPLGMLAGEWETQYF. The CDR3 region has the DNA TGTGCCTGGAACCCACTAGGGATGTTAGCGGGAGAGTGGGAGACCCAGTACTTC.

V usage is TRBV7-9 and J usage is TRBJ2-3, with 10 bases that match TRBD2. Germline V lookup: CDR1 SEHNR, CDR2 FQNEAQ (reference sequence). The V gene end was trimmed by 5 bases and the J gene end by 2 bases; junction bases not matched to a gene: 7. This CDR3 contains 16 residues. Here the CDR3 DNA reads TGTGCCAGCAGCCGAAGGACTAGCGGTATCACAGATACGCAGTATTTT. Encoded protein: CASSRRTSGITDTQYF. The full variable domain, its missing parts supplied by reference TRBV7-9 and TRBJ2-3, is DTGVSQNPRHKITKRGQNVTFRCDPISEHNRLYWYRQTLGQGPEFLTYFQNEAQLEKSRLLSDRFSAERPKGSFSTLEIQRTEQGDSAMYLCASSRRTSGITDTQYFGPGTRLTVL.

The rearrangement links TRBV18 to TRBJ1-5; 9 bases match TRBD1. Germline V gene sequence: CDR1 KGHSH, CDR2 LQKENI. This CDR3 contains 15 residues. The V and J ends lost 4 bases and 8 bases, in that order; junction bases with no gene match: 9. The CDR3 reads CASSRTGQGTEPQHF. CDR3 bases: TGTGCCAGCTCACGTACGGGACAGGGTACAGAGCCCCAGCATTTT. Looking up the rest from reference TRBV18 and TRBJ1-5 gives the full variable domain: NAGVMQNPRHLVRRRGQEARLRCSPMKGHSHVYWYRQLPEEGLKFMVYLQKENIIDESGMPKERFSAEFPKEGPSILRIQQVVRGDSAAYFCASSRTGQGTEPQHFGDGTRLSIL.

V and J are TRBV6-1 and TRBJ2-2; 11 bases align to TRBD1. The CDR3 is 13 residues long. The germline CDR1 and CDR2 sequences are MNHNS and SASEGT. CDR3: CAQGQGDTGELFF. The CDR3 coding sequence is TGTGCGCAGGGACAGGGGGACACCGGGGAGCTGTTTTTT.

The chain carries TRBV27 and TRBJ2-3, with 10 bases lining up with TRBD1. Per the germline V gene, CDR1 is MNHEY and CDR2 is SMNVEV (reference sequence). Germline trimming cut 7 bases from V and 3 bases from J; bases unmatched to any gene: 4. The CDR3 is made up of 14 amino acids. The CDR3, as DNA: TGTGCCAGCACCCGACAGGGGGCAACAGATACGCAGTATTTT. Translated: CASTRQGATDTQYF.

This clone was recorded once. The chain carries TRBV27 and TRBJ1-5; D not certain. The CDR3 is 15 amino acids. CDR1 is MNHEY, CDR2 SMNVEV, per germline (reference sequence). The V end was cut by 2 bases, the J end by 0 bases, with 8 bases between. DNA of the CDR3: TGTGCCAGCAGTTTAAGCGGGATTAGCAATCAGCCCCAGCATTTT. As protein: CASSLSGISNQPQHF.

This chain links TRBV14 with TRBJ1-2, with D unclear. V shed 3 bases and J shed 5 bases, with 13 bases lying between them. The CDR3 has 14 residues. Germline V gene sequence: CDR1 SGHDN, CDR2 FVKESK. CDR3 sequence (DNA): TGTGCCAGCAGCCAGGAAGGGTTTGGGTATGGCTACACCTTC. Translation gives CASSQEGFGYGYTF. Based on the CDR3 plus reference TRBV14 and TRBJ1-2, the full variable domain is EAGVTQFPSHSVIEKGQTVTLRCDPISGHDNLYWYRRVMGKEIKFLLHFVKESKQDESGMPNNRFLAERTGGTYSTLKVQPAELEDSGVYFCASSQEGFGYGYTFGSGTRLTVV.

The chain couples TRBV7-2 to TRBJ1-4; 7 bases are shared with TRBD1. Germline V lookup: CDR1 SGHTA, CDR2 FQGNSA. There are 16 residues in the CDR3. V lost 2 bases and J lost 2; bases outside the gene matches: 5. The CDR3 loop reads CASSLQTGTTNEKLFF. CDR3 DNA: TGTGCCAGCAGCTTACAGACAGGGACTACTAATGAAAAACTGTTTTTT.

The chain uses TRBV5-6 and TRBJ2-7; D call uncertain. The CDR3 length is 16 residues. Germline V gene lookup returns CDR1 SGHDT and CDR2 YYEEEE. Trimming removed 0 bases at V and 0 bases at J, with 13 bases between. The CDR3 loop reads CASSLGAGTSSYEQYF. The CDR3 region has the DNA TGTGCCAGCAGCTTGGGGGCTGGCACGTCCTCCTACGAGCAGTACTTC.

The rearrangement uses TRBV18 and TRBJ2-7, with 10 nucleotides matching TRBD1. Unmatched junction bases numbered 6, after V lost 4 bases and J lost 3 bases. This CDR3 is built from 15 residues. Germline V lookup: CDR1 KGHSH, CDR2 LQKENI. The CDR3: CASSHTGDRGYEQYF. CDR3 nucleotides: TGTGCCAGCTCACACACTGGGGACAGGGGCTACGAGCAGTACTTC.

The DNA of the CDR3 is TGTGCCAGCAGCCCGAGCCACTCCACAGATACGCAGTATTTT. Protein: CASSPSHSTDTQYF. The J gene is TRBJ2-3, the V gene TRBV7-2; D uncertain. The CDR3 is 14 residues long. Trimming shortened V by 5 bases and J by 2 bases, and 11 bases separated the two germline ends. CDR1 is SGHTA and CDR2 is FQGNSA in the germline V gene.

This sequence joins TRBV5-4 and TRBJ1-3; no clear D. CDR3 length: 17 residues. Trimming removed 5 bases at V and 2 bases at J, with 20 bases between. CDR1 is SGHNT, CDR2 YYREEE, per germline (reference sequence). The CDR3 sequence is CASSQLGLAGTGNTIYF. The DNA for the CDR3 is TGTGCCAGCAGTCAATTGGGCCTAGCGGGGACTGGAAACACCATATATTTT.

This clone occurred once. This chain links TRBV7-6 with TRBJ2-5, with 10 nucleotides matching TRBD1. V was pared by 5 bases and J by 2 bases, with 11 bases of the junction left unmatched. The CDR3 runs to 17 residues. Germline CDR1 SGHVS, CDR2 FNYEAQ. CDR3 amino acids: CASSQGTGVIGQETQYF. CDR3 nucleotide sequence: TGTGCCAGCAGCCAGGGGACAGGGGTAATTGGGCAAGAGACCCAGTACTTC. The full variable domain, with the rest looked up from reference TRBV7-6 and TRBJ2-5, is GAGVSQSPRYKVTKRGQDVALRCDPISGHVSLYWYRQALGQGPEFLTYFNYEAQQDKSGLPNDRFSAERPEGSISTLTIQRTEQRDSAMYRCASSQGTGVIGQETQYFGPGTRLLVL.

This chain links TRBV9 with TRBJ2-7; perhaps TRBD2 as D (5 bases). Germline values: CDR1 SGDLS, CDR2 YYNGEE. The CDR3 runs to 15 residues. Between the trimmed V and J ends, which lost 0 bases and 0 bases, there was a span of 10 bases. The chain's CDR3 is CASSVDGLSSYEQYF. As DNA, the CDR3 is TGTGCCAGCAGCGTAGACGGACTCAGCTCCTACGAGCAGTACTTC.

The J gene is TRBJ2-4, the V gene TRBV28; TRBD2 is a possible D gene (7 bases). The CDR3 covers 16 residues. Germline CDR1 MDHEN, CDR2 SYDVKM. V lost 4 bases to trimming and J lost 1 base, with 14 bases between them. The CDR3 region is CASSWGGARAKNIQYF. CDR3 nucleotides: TGTGCCAGCAGTTGGGGGGGGGCACGTGCCAAAAACATTCAGTACTTC.